This record covers a single T cell receptor (beta chain). This clone appeared a single time. Its antigen has not been determined. No qualities accompany the bases; no much larger clone lies one base away. CDR1 MGHRA and CDR2 YSYEKL are derived from the germline V gene. V and J lose 0 bases and 2 bases, and a span of 10 bases separates them. The CDR3 goes from the cysteine to the phenylalanine over 15 residues. The only DNA kept is the CDR3, 45 bases in frame from the first base. The immunoSEQ hsTCRB v3.0 assay was used at survey level resolution to sequence the TRB variable region. The targeted TRB sequencing depth was about 40,000-55,000 T-cell genomes per sample. TRB libraries were pooled and sequenced on an Illumina MiSeq using a v3 150-cycle kit. The original methods were these. Repertoire analysis was performed in R inside a reproducible Nextflow workflow that covered QC, data transformation and analysis. LymphoSeq2, an R package for exploring AIRR-Seq data, was used to implement custom analyses. After excluding a few samples that yielded fewer than 5000 total TRB sequences, fewer than 200 HIV repertoires remained for analysis. Among the roughly 180 retained HIV repertoires, 59 were collected before ART initiation and 120 to 130 after ART initiation. Repertoires were downsampled to 5000 TRB nucleotide sequences, and summary statistics were averaged over 100 downsampling iterations. The analysis kept only TRB sequences whose CDR3 regions were at least seven amino acids long. Diversity was assessed using a clonality score derived from Shannon entropy and using the Gini coefficient. In repertoire networks, the top 5000 CDR3 amino acid sequences were linked whenever an edit distance of one separated two sequences. Antigen specificity groups and MHC restriction were predicted for TRB CDR3 amino acid sequences with GLIPH2. Known CMV, EBV, HIV or tissue antigen associations were flagged by matching CDR3 amino acid sequences against VDJdb and McPAS-TCR. Pre-ART, post-ART and control groups were compared with Wilcoxon signed-rank tests and Holm-Bonferroni correction. TCRdb provides this immuneACCESS table in a form limited to in-frame rearrangements. Some clones are lacking; in checked studies, under half of them reflect an unresolved V gene, and why the rest are absent is not known. V, J and clone size reflect that table, while D and trimming were determined from the DNA. Counted in this sample were 20,000 to 25,000 clones; 83% of them appeared once. The leading ten clones occupy roughly 5.6% of the sample.

The data were obtained in a study of long-term antiretroviral therapy in people with HIV (dated by TCRdb to between 2021 and 2023). Study-wide context: The earliest samples were collected roughly a decade before the 2015 WHO recommendation for immediate ART, at a time when ART was usually postponed until CD4 counts fell. A retrospective serial study tested whether ART initiation and durable HIV suppression were associated with changes in peripheral blood TRB repertoire composition and diversity. A total of around 200 cryopreserved PBMC samples were contributed to the cohort by 30 adults with confirmed HIV infection, with samples collected serially over a mean of 6 years (range 1-12). Of the approximately 32 participants with HIV, ten to eleven were female. No cross-contamination during QIAcube processing turned up in test extractions that ran a monoclonal T-cell line alongside 30 to 40 polyclonal samples. Study-wide conclusions, independent of this receptor: The samples span the years 2004 to 2017, and the ART regimens used may be less effective than current regimens. Limited PBMC availability meant only the TCR beta chain was sequenced, without alpha chain pairing. ART initiation was associated with a significant increase in TRB diversity, but diversity stayed significantly below transplant donor controls even after long-term ART. Because pre-ART samples had limited cell numbers, profiling was done on unsorted PBMC rather than on sorted CD4+ and CD8+ T cells. At every time point, the repertoire was dominated by expanded TRB clones first identified before ART initiation, although this dominance fluctuated and, in many PLHIV, declined after ART. HIV repertoires had narrower CDR3 length ranges than controls, and the network structure suggested an antigen-experienced repertoire that shifted only slightly toward naive after ART. Inferences about post-ART repertoire changes were limited because no data were available on ART adherence, viral resistance or therapy changes.

To be included, a participant needed at least one PBMC sample from before ART initiation plus at least two post-ART samples. Treatment was received in the United States of America by all participants with HIV. Before DNA extraction, cryopreserved samples of about 0.95-11 million PBMC were thawed and then washed. At the time of the earliest PBMC sample for each participant with HIV, ages ranged from roughly 23 to 55 years. Per participant, PBMC samples came from 1-4 timepoints prior to ART initiation and 2-8 timepoints following ART initiation, for a median of 7 samples. Serial HIV viral load, CD4+ T-cell count, ART history and demographic data were obtained for every participant. Genomic DNA was extracted from unsorted PBMC with a Qiagen kit on a QIAcube, with processing performed in batches of 12 samples.

The source is a young man with HIV. This specimen was unsorted PBMCs, taken 3 years after starting antiretroviral therapy. This chain joins TRBV4-1 to TRBJ1-1; a confident D gene designation cannot be given. CDR3 sequence: CASSQESWVNTEAFF. The bases are TGCGCCAGCAGCCAAGAGAGTTGGGTCAACACTGAAGCTTTCTTT.